The clone carrying this TCR beta chain was seen a handful of times. Its antigen is currently unknown. The data originate from a study of CD8+ T cells in alopecia areata. Broader study findings: Whereas mice showed it more clearly, TCR sharing across patients was murkier, possibly because of HLA. The study found higher clonality in lesional than normal scalp, especially in alopecia totalis/universalis.

The study team obtained lesional scalp punch biopsies and peripheral blood from alopecia areata patients. The V end lost 4 bases, the J end lost 5 bases, and 9 bases lay between the germline ends. The CDR3 totals 13 residues. Germline V gene lookup returns CDR1 ENHRY and CDR2 SYGVKD. Extracted RNA was reverse transcribed into cDNA, the sequencing template. Repertoires were generated with immunoSEQ multiplex PCR, while TCRdb's copy carries only in-frame clones and drops some. Here the sample spans some 120,000 clones, roughly 50% being singletons. The rearrangement links TRBV10-3 to TRBJ2-1; no clear D gene. The sample was NKG2D-low CD8+ T cells sorted from blood. This TCR came from a human donor with alopecia areata. DNA for the CDR3: TGTGCCATCAGTGCTCCTGGGAACAATGAGCAGTTCTTC. Translating it yields CAISAPGNNEQFF.